The 9 T cell receptor beta chains listed next were all sequenced from one sample in a study of blood T cell repertoires in COVID-19. Using immunoSEQ multiplex PCR, the repertoire was profiled, and TCRdb retains in-frame clones only, with some absent. Found here are around 110,000 clones, roughly 79% of them singletons; the top ten hold 7% to 9.5%. The sequencing input was peripheral blood. The source is a man between 65 and 85 years old with active or convalescent COVID-19.

V gene TRBV10-3 combines with J gene TRBJ1-1; 8 nucleotides agree with TRBD1. There are 14 residues in the CDR3. V shed 7 bases and J 5 bases; nucleotides not matched to a gene: 9. Germline loops: CDR1 ENHRY, CDR2 SYGVKD. CDR3 in amino acids: CAIKATGGRTEAFF. Here the CDR3 DNA reads TGTGCCATCAAAGCAACAGGGGGACGGACTGAAGCTTTCTTT.

The chain carries TRBV3-1 (or the pseudogene TRBV3-2) and TRBJ1-3; D call uncertain. The ends were cut back, 3 bases at V and 0 bases at J, with 18 bases in the middle. Germline loops: CDR1 LGHDT, CDR2 YNNKEL (reference sequence). The CDR3 is made up of 18 amino acids. In DNA, the CDR3 is TGTGCCAGCAGCCATACGGGAGGAGGGTTCGTCTCTGGAAACACCATATATTTT. As protein: CASSHTGGGFVSGNTIYF.

J is TRBJ2-7 and V is TRBV11-3; unclear D gene. From germline, CDR1 is SGHNT and CDR2 YENEEA. Trimming left V 1 base short and J 3 bases short, with 19 bases between. The CDR3 contains 17 residues. The CDR3 DNA is TGTGCCAGCAGCTTAGTCGGTAGCTTTGGAAGACGCTACGAGCAGTACTTC. Protein product: CASSLVGSFGRRYEQYF.

The chain employs TRBV21-1 and TRBJ1-5; the table's D call TRBD1 went unverified against the DNA. TRBV21-1 counts as a pseudogene. There are 15 residues in the CDR3. For the CDR3, the DNA is TGTGCCAGCAGGTTTCCACACAGGGTTAATCAGCCCCAGCATTTT. Translating gives CASRFPHRVNQPQHF.

This clone showed up just once. One end of the junction does not line up with germline, which may come from a read error. This chain connects TRBV11-2 to TRBJ2-7, with TRBD1 identical over 10 bases. There are 14 residues in the CDR3. Germline V gene data show CDR1 as SGHAT and CDR2 as FQNNGV. CDR3 residues: CASRGQGPAYQQYF. The CDR3 bases are TGTGCCAGCAGGGGACAGGGGCCGGCCTACCAGCAGTACTTC.

This chain links TRBV18 with TRBJ1-3, with D unresolved. CDR1 is KGHSH, CDR2 LQKENI, per germline. With 0 bases removed from V and 0 bases from J, the gap between germline ends came to 6 bases. CDR3 length equals 15 residues. CDR3 coding DNA: TGTGCCAGCTCACCACCCACAGACTCTGGAAACACCATATATTTT. This translates into CASSPPTDSGNTIYF. Combining the CDR3 with reference TRBV18 and TRBJ1-3 gives the whole variable domain NAGVMQNPRHLVRRRGQEARLRCSPMKGHSHVYWYRQLPEEGLKFMVYLQKENIIDESGMPKERFSAEFPKEGPSILRIQQVVRGDSAAYFCASSPPTDSGNTIYFGEGSWLTVV.

The chain couples TRBV19 to TRBJ1-2, with 10 positions matching TRBD1. CDR1 is LNHDA, CDR2 SQIVND, per germline (reference sequence). With V trimmed by 1 base and J by 6 bases, 5 bases remained unmatched. CDR3 length equals 15 residues. DNA for the CDR3: TGTGCCAGTAGTATAGGGGACAGGGGAAAGGATGGCTACACCTTC. Its protein is CASSIGDRGKDGYTF.

This sequence joins TRBV30 and TRBJ1-1; 7 bases fit TRBD1. V lost 0 bases, J lost 1 base, and 11 bases stayed unmatched. The CDR3 has 17 residues. Germline CDR1 reads GTSNPN; CDR2 reads SVGIG (reference sequence). The CDR3 coding sequence is TGTGCCTGGAGTGTACCTACGCGACAGGGACCGAACACTGAAGCTTTCTTT. This sequence encodes CAWSVPTRQGPNTEAFF.

The genes are TRBV3-1 (or the pseudogene TRBV3-2) and TRBJ2-5, with 8 bases matching TRBD1. Germline V CDR1 and CDR2: LGHDT, YNNKEL (reference sequence). Trimming at V came to 4 bases and at J to 5 bases, leaving 15 bases not matched to a gene. The CDR3 loop spans 17 amino acids. This CDR3 is CASSLPLGQGAGETQYF. Here the CDR3 DNA reads TGTGCCAGCAGCCTCCCCCTGGGGCAGGGGGCAGGGGAGACCCAGTACTTC.